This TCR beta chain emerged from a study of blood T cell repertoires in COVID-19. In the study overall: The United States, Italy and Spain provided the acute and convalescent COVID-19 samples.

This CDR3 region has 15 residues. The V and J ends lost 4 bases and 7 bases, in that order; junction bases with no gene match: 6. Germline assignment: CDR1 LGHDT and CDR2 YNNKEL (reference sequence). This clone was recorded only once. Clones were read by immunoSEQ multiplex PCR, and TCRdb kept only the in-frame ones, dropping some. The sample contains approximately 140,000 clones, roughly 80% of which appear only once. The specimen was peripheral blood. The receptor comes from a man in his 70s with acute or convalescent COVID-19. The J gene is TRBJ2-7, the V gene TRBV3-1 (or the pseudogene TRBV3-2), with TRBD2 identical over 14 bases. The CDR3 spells CASSRTSGGLFEQYF. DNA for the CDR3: TGTGCCAGCAGCCGGACTAGCGGGGGGTTGTTTGAGCAGTACTTC.